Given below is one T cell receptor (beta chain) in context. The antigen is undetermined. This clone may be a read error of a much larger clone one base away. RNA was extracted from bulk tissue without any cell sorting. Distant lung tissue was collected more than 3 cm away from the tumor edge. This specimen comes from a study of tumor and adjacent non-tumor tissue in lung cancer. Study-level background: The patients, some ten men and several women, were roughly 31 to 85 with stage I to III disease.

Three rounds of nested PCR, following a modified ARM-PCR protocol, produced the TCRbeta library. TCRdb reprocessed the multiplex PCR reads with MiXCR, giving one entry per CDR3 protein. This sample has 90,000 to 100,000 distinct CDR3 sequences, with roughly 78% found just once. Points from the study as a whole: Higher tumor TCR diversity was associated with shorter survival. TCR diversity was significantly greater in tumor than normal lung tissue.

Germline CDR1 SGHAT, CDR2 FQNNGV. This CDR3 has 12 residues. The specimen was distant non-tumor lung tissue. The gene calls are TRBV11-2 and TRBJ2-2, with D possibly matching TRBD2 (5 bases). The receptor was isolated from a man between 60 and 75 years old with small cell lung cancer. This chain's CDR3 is CANSLGSGELLF. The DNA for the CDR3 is TGTGCCAACAGCTTAGGTTCCGGGGAGCTGCTTTTT.